The present TCR beta chain was sequenced within a study of T cells in severe cutaneous drug reactions (dated by TCRdb to about 2019). Regarding the complete study: Patients were recruited between the early 2010s and the late 2010s from Taiwan, Thailand and a European registry network. Libraries were prepared using iRepertoire multiplex PCR, and a comparison was cited by the authors in which similar capture of abundant clonotypes was shown across iRepertoire and 5' RACE methods with or without UMI. The Naranjo algorithm and the ALDEN drug causality algorithm were used to identify the culprit drug. Single-cell sequencing, quantitative PCR validation, functional assays and transgenic mouse experiments were combined with bulk TCR sequencing. Only patients with a probable or definite SJS/TEN or DRESS diagnosis by RegiSCAR criteria were enrolled. Blister fluids/cells, PBMC and other biological samples were taken from patients in the acute stage or the recovery stage.

For both bulk and single-cell sequencing, libraries were prepared with the iRepertoire multiplex PCR system using TCR subtype-specific primers. Bulk TCR beta libraries were generated by multiplex PCR with primers targeting V, D and J gene regions. Each sample contributed roughly 100-500 ng of RNA as input for preparing the bulk TCR library. An Illumina MiSeq was used to sequence bulk TCR beta amplicons. In the original analysis: Sample misassignments and low-quality sequencing reads were removed through quality control steps. The amino acids lying between the V-gene Y[YFLI]C motif and the J-segment [FW]GXGT motif were defined as CDR3. The IMGT database was followed for TRBV and TRBJ gene assignments and CDR3 clonotypes. For each sample, TRBV expression was normalized against the mean for the same gene in PBMC from 40 to 55 healthy donors. TCRdb reprocessed the reads and assigns one entry to each CDR3 protein sequence, leaving out DNA. TCRdb, not the original authors, processed these V and J calls. The table held for this sample gives approximately 1,600 distinct CDR3 sequences. The top ten constitute 11% to 15% of the sample.

Judged by frequency, this clonotype is medium-sized (0.01 to 0.1%); no count was given. Its antigen remains unidentified. Sequenced donors were patients with carbamazepine-induced Stevens-Johnson syndrome or toxic epidermal necrolysis (CBZ-SJS/TEN). Peripheral blood repertoires were obtained from CBZ-SJS/TEN patients of Han Chinese (roughly five) and European (six) origin. To look for drug-specific clonotypes, next-generation sequencing was used to profile the T cell receptor repertoires of patients with drug-induced severe cutaneous adverse reactions. RNA was isolated from either blister cells of skin lesions or peripheral blood mononuclear cells. General findings and caveats noted by the study authors: The authors noted that whether the public TCR generalizes to SJS/TEN caused by other drugs still needs further study. Although undetectable or scarce in tolerant-control and healthy-donor PBMC, a public TCRbeta CDR3 was found in all seven CBZ-SJS/TEN blister samples, at a mean of 13.57%. TRBV12-4 usage was strongly increased in CBZ-SJS/TEN patients, averaging about 32% in blister cells and 4.5% to 5% in PBMC.

From its cysteine to its phenylalanine, the CDR3 spans 13 amino acids. DNA is not on record. The germline V gene specifies SGHRS as CDR1 and YFSETQ as CDR2. The sequencing input was PBMCs. The origin of this receptor is a human donor with Stevens-Johnson syndrome, a severe cutaneous drug reaction. This receptor chain uses TRBV5-1 and TRBJ1-1. CDR3 region: CASSLAIVTEAFF.